Following are 26 T cell receptor beta chains from one sample sequenced in a study of blood T cell repertoires in COVID-19. The repertoire was sequenced with immunoSEQ multiplex PCR; TCRdb's copy has only in-frame clones and lacks some. This table has over 30,000 clones, around 75% appearing once. The specimen was peripheral blood. The receptor set was obtained from a man older than 75 with active or convalescent COVID-19.

J is TRBJ2-7 and V is TRBV29-1, with TRBD2 matching 13 bases. J was trimmed by 3 bases and V by 1 base; bases with no gene match: 3. The CDR3 has 15 residues. Germline CDR1 reads SQVTM; CDR2 reads ANQGSEA. This CDR3 is CSVEGTSGSFYEQYF. The CDR3 bases are TGCAGCGTTGAAGGGACTAGCGGGAGTTTCTACGAGCAGTACTTC.

V usage is TRBV7-2 and J usage is TRBJ2-3; 8 nucleotides align to TRBD2. Germline V gives CDR1 SGHTA, CDR2 FQGNSA. The trim removed 1 base at V and 4 bases at J, leaving 4 bases unmatched. The CDR3 is 15 residues long. CDR3 protein: CASSLVGGGADTQYF. CDR3 sequence (DNA): TGTGCCAGCAGCTTAGTCGGGGGGGGCGCAGATACGCAGTATTTT.

The V gene is TRBV4-2, the J gene TRBJ2-1; 8 bases fit TRBD2. V shed 1 base and J 9 bases; nucleotides not matched to a gene: 11. Per germline, CDR1 LGHNA and CDR2 YNFKEQ. The CDR3 has 16 residues. The CDR3 protein is CASSQGLATGTGEQFF. The CDR3 nucleotides read TGTGCCAGCAGCCAAGGACTAGCGACCGGAACGGGTGAGCAGTTCTTC.

The rearrangement joins TRBV28 to TRBJ2-7; TRBD2 aligns across 8 bases. From germline, CDR1 is MDHEN and CDR2 SYDVKM. The CDR3 contains 16 residues. V lost 5 bases and J lost 4; bases outside the gene matches: 13. CDR3 protein: CASSRGASGFLYEQYF. For the CDR3, the DNA is TGTGCCAGCAGTAGGGGGGCTAGCGGGTTTCTATACGAGCAGTACTTC.

The V gene is TRBV6-5, the J gene TRBJ2-2, with D possibly TRBD2 on 6 matching bases. The CDR3 consists of 14 residues. Between the trimmed V and J ends, which lost 6 bases and 3 bases, there was a span of 11 bases. Looked up from germline, CDR1 is MNHEY and CDR2 is SVGAGI. CDR3 bases: TGTGCCAGCAGACGGGAGTGGGACACCGGGGAGCTGTTTTTT. Translating it yields CASRREWDTGELFF.

The count of this clone is one. The chain has TRBV4-2 and TRBJ1-2; the D is unclear. The V and J ends lost 1 base and 4 bases respectively, with 10 bases between them. The V gene's germline CDR1 is LGHNA and CDR2 YNFKEQ. The CDR3 contains 14 residues. The chain's CDR3 is CASSQGGVPYGYTF. CDR3 sequence (DNA): TGTGCCAGCAGCCAAGGAGGAGTTCCCTATGGCTACACCTTC.

In DNA, the CDR3 is TGTGCCACCAGTGATTTCACCGGGTCTGGACTAGCGACTGGAGATACGCAGTATTTT. Its protein product is CATSDFTGSGLATGDTQYF. The chain recombines TRBV24-1 with TRBJ2-3; 9 bases match TRBD2. Germline V gives CDR1 KGHDR, CDR2 SFDVKD. The CDR3 length is 19 residues. The ends lost 1 base at V and 5 bases at J; junction bases unmatched: 15.

This clone occurred a few times. The rearrangement joins TRBV6-1 to TRBJ1-5; D call uncertain. From germline, CDR1 is MNHNS and CDR2 SASEGT. CDR3 length: 15 amino acids. Between the trimmed V and J ends, which lost 2 bases and 0 bases, there was a span of 8 bases. CDR3 protein: CASSEHRGSNQPQHF. The CDR3 nucleotides read TGTGCCAGCAGTGAACACCGGGGTAGCAATCAGCCCCAGCATTTT.

The V and J genes are TRBV7-6 and TRBJ2-2; 8 bases are shared with TRBD2. CDR1 is SGHVS, CDR2 FNYEAQ, per germline. The CDR3 totals 16 residues. The ends lost 2 bases at V and 1 base at J; junction bases unmatched: 3. CDR3 in amino acids: CASSLSAGGNTGELFF. The DNA for the CDR3 is TGTGCCAGCAGCTTATCGGCGGGGGGGAACACCGGGGAGCTGTTTTTT. Supplemented by reference TRBV7-6 and TRBJ2-2, the full variable domain reads GAGVSQSPRYKVTKRGQDVALRCDPISGHVSLYWYRQALGQGPEFLTYFNYEAQQDKSGLPNDRFSAERPEGSISTLTIQRTEQRDSAMYRCASSLSAGGNTGELFFGEGSRLTVL.

This chain uses TRBV24-1 with TRBJ2-3; TRBD1 agrees at 10 bases. The germline CDR1 and CDR2 sequences are KGHDR and SFDVKD. V shed 3 bases, J shed 4 bases, and the junction held 6 bases outside the gene matches. CDR3 length: 16 residues. The CDR3 sequence: CATSDRDRGRADTQYF. The DNA for the CDR3 is TGTGCCACCAGTGATCGTGACAGGGGGCGCGCAGATACGCAGTATTTT.

The count of this clone is one. The chain has TRBV18 and TRBJ2-1; D is ambiguous. V lost 2 bases and J 0 bases, leaving 5 bases between the germline ends. Germline lookup yields CDR1 KGHSH and CDR2 LQKENI. The CDR3 contains 14 residues. The CDR3 DNA reads TGTGCCAGCTCACCAACTACCTCCTACAATGAGCAGTTCTTC. It specifies CASSPTTSYNEQFF.

This chain links TRBV19 with TRBJ2-5; 10 bases map to TRBD1. The CDR3 sequence is 14 residues long. Unmatched junction bases numbered 3, after V lost 4 bases and J lost 4 bases. Germline CDR1 and CDR2: LNHDA and SQIVND (reference sequence). The CDR3 bases are TGTGCCAGTAGTAAAGGACAGGGGGGAGAGACCCAGTACTTC. Protein product: CASSKGQGGETQYF. Variable domain in full (rest from reference TRBV19 and TRBJ2-5): DGGITQSPKYLFRKEGQNVTLSCEQNLNHDAMYWYRQDPGQGLRLIYYSQIVNDFQKGDIAEGYSVSREKKESFPLTVTSAQKNPTAFYLCASSKGQGGETQYFGPGTRLLVL.

CDR3 sequence: CASSPGLAKLSGELFF. CDR3 in DNA: TGTGCCAGCAGCCCAGGACTAGCGAAATTATCCGGGGAGCTGTTTTTT. The chain recombines TRBV11-2 with TRBJ2-2, with TRBD2 matching over 9 bases. This CDR3 spans 16 amino acids. Germline V lookup: CDR1 SGHAT, CDR2 FQNNGV. The ends lost 5 bases at V and 6 bases at J; junction bases unmatched: 10.

V gene TRBV28 combines with J gene TRBJ1-1; 9 nucleotides agree with TRBD1. The length of the CDR3 is 15 residues. CDR1 MDHEN and CDR2 SYDVKM come from the germline V gene. V shed 5 bases, J shed 1 base, and the junction held 5 bases outside the gene matches. CDR3 DNA: TGTGCCAGCAGTGTCCCGGGACAGGGGAACACTGAAGCTTTCTTT. Its translation: CASSVPGQGNTEAFF.

This sequence joins TRBV2 and TRBJ1-1; maybe TRBD1 (6 bases). Germline V CDR1 and CDR2: SNHLY, FYNNEI. This CDR3 is 13 amino acids long. Trimming pared 4 bases from V and 1 base from J, leaving 7 bases between. The CDR3 sequence is CASSAQGNTEAFF. CDR3 in DNA: TGTGCCAGCAGTGCACAGGGGAACACTGAAGCTTTCTTT.

V gene TRBV30 combines with J gene TRBJ1-2; no reliable D call. The CDR3 extends over 12 amino acids. Germline V gene sequence: CDR1 GTSNPN, CDR2 SVGIG (reference sequence). Trimming left V 0 bases short and J 8 bases short, with 10 bases between. CDR3 coding DNA: TGTGCCTGGAGTGTACGGGGTAGCGGCTACACCTTC. It codes for CAWSVRGSGYTF.

This clone was detected only a few times. The J gene is TRBJ2-3, the V gene TRBV13; tentative D call: TRBD1 (5 bases). Germline V gives CDR1 PRHDT, CDR2 FYEKMQ (reference sequence). This CDR3 has 15 residues. The ends were cut back, 2 bases at V and 4 bases at J, with 13 bases in the middle. Written as DNA, the CDR3 is TGTGCCAGCAGCTTATGGGGCGGCTACTCAGATACGCAGTATTTT. Protein product: CASSLWGGYSDTQYF.

By its share, this clone is large (0.1 to 1%). The CDR3 sequence is CASSSQWTSEQYF. The CDR3 coding sequence is TGTGCCAGCAGCTCGCAGTGGACATCCGAGCAGTACTTC. V is TRBV7-9 and J is TRBJ2-7, with D maybe TRBD1 (5 bases). CDR3 length: 13 residues. Trimming removed 4 bases at V and 6 bases at J, with 13 bases between. Germline CDR1 SEHNR, CDR2 FQNEAQ (reference sequence).

The gene calls are TRBV6-5 and TRBJ2-1; tentative D call: TRBD2 (6 bases). The CDR3 consists of 15 residues. CDR1 and CDR2 (germline): MNHEY, SVGAGI. V was clipped by 1 base and J by 5 bases, with 12 bases between them. The CDR3 coding sequence is TGTGCCAGCAGTTACTTCGGGGGTAGTGACAATGAGCAGTTCTTC. Translating it yields CASSYFGGSDNEQFF.

A note on this clone: This sample also contains other DNA sequences that code for the same CDR3. The J gene is TRBJ2-7, the V gene TRBV3-1 (or the pseudogene TRBV3-2); TRBD2 agrees at 7 bases. V was clipped by 0 bases and J by 4 bases; unmatched bases: 9. CDR1 and CDR2 (germline): LGHDT, YNNKEL (reference sequence). This CDR3 has 16 residues. The CDR3: CASSQDWGGGGYEQYF. The CDR3 coding sequence is TGTGCCAGCAGCCAAGATTGGGGCGGGGGTGGTTACGAGCAGTACTTC.

This clone occurred a few times. V is TRBV19 and J is TRBJ2-7, with 8 positions matching TRBD1. Per germline, CDR1 LNHDA and CDR2 SQIVND (reference sequence). The CDR3 extends over 14 amino acids. After removal of 7 bases from V and 6 bases from J, the junction contained 11 bases not matched to a gene. The CDR3 reads CASTSTGAGFEQYF. In DNA form, the CDR3 reads TGTGCCAGTACCTCGACAGGGGCAGGGTTCGAGCAGTACTTC.

The chain links TRBV28 to TRBJ2-1; D unclear. The CDR3 is made up of 12 amino acids. Germline V gives CDR1 MDHEN, CDR2 SYDVKM. Trimming left V 5 bases short and J 5 bases short, with 7 bases between. Here the CDR3 reads CASSPQDNEQFF. The CDR3 DNA reads TGTGCCAGCAGTCCTCAGGACAATGAGCAGTTCTTC.

This rearrangement joins TRBV3-1 (or the pseudogene TRBV3-2) to TRBJ2-7; TRBD2 agrees at 10 bases. V dropped 6 bases and J dropped 2; count of bases not matched to a gene: 7. The CDR3 extends over 15 amino acids. The germline V gene encodes CDR1 LGHDT and CDR2 YNNKEL (reference sequence). CDR3 sequence (DNA): TGTGCCAGCAGTCTGACTAGCGGGTCTGCCTACGAGCAGTACTTC. Its translation: CASSLTSGSAYEQYF.

The genes are TRBV7-9 and TRBJ2-5; 7 nucleotides match TRBD1. V lost 5 bases and J lost 5; bases outside the gene matches: 2. The germline V gene encodes CDR1 SEHNR and CDR2 FQNEAQ (reference sequence). This CDR3 spans 12 amino acids. The CDR3 reads CASSPQGETQYF. The CDR3 coding sequence is TGTGCCAGCAGCCCACAGGGGGAGACCCAGTACTTC.

The genes are TRBV5-1 and TRBJ1-1; the D is unclear. V lost 4 bases, J lost 1 base, and 14 bases lay in between. Germline CDR1 SGHRS, CDR2 YFSETQ. This CDR3 has 15 residues. The CDR3 DNA reads as TGCGCCAGCAGCGGTAGGGAGGTGGGGAACACTGAAGCTTTCTTT. Amino acid sequence: CASSGREVGNTEAFF.

The chain carries TRBV19 and TRBJ1-6; D unresolved. CDR3 length equals 14 residues. Germline values: CDR1 LNHDA, CDR2 SQIVND (reference sequence). V was trimmed by 8 bases and J by 10 bases, leaving 18 bases between them. The CDR3 DNA is TGTGCCAGTTCCCAGAGGGTTTTAATATCACCCCTCCACTTT. It translates to CASSQRVLISPLHF.